This T cell receptor beta chain emerged from a study of T cell repertoires in cytomegalovirus infection (dated by TCRdb to the late 2010s). Turning to the overall study: Peptide stimulations targeted recently identified HLA-C-restricted CMV epitopes, whose presentation resists viral immunomodulation, together with well-studied HLA-B-restricted epitopes. Because public TCR beta signatures pointed to carriage of CMV infection together with the matching HLA type, the HLA type of each donor mattered for the analysis.

As to this clonotype: The antigen this receptor binds is unknown. No much larger clone is present one base from it, and per-base qualities are unavailable.

The instrument given in TCRdb is Illumina HiSeq 1500. TCRdb itself trimmed the public reads at Q25 with fastp, ran MiXCR and retained productive beta chains. Rows with one shared CDR3 protein collapse into an entry with the most common genes and DNA. This sample holds fewer than 650,000 distinct CDR3 sequences; about 39% were observed only once. In total, the top ten clones hold around 48% of the sample. According to the germline V gene, CDR1 reads MDHEN and CDR2 reads SYDVKM. From cysteine to phenylalanine, the CDR3 is 15 amino acids long. Only the CDR3 region is kept as DNA, spanning 45 bases read in frame from base 1. Trimming takes 6 bases from V and 8 bases from J, and the germline ends sit 19 bases apart. The sample's treatment or condition, from its label and the paper: in vitro stimulation with specific CMV peptide epitopes to enrich CMV-specific T cells. What the authors observed across the whole study: Cumulative frequency of public TCR beta family members discriminated carriers of CMV infection plus the relevant HLA type in this cohort and an independent roughly 330-donor cohort. The ex vivo response was dominated by HLA-C-restricted CMV-specific TCR beta clonotypes, which also provided the single most frequent clonotype in two of eight donors.

The sequencing used cultured PBMCs, collected from culture after CMV antigen stimulation. The TCR originated in a human donor in good health (CMV status not recorded). Some clones in this sample may be carry-over from other donors' samples. This receptor chain uses TRBV28 and TRBJ1-4; the D gene is possibly TRBD1, with 5 bases matching. Here the CDR3 is given as CASRIGGGLVEKLFF. At the DNA level, the sequence is TGTGCCAGCAGGATCGGGGGAGGGTTGGTAGAAAAACTGTTTTTT.